The sequence of this T cell receptor beta chain was determined in a study of CD8 T cells in ankylosing spondylitis. Germline values: CDR1 DFQATT, CDR2 SNEGSKA (reference sequence). The CDR3 is 14 amino acids. V was cut by 0 bases and J by 6 bases, with 13 bases left in between. TCRdb reprocessed the 5' RACE reads with MiXCR, giving one entry per CDR3 protein. This table holds a few hundred thousand distinct CDR3 sequences, roughly 20% found once. This clonotype was seen a few times. The source is a female donor with ankylosing spondylitis or in good health (not recorded which). Sequencing input: blood, either unsorted or a sorted T cell fraction (not recorded which). The chain employs TRBV20-1 and TRBJ2-3; perhaps D is TRBD1 or TRBD2 (5 bases each). The DNA for the CDR3 is TGCAGTGCTAGAGATCTCAGTGGGACGGATACGCAGTATTTT. It codes for CSARDLSGTDTQYF.